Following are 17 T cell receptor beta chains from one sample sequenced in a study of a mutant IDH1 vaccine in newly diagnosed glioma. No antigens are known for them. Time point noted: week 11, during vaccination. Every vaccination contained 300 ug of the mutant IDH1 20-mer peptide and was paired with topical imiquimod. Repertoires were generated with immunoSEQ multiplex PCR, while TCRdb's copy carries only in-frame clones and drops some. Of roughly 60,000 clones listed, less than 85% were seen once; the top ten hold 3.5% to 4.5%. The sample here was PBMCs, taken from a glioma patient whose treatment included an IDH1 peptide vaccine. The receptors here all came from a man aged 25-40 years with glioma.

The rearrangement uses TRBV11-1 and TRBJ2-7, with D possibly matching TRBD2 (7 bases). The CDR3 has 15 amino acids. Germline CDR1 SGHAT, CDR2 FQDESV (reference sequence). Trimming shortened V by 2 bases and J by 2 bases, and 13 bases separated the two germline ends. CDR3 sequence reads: CASSLWGGPAYEQYF. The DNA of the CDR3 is TGTGCCAGCAGCTTATGGGGGGGGCCCGCCTACGAGCAGTACTTC.

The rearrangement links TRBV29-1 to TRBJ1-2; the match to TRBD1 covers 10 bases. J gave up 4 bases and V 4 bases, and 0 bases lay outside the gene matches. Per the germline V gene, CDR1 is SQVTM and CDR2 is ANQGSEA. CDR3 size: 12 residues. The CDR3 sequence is CSVGTGGYGYTF. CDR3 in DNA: TGCAGCGTTGGGACAGGGGGCTATGGCTACACCTTC. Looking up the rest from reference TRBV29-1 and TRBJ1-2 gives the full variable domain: SAVISQKPSRDICQRGTSLTIQCQVDSQVTMMFWYRQQPGQSLTLIATANQGSEATYESGFVIDKFPISRPNLTFSTLTVSNMSPEDSSIYLCSVGTGGYGYTFGSGTRLTVV.

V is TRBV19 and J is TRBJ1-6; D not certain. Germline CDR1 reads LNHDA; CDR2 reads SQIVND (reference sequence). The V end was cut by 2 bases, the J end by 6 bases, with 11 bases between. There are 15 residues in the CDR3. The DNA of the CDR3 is TGTGCCAGTAGTATAACGTCCGGGAGTAATTCACCCCTCCACTTT. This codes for CASSITSGSNSPLHF.

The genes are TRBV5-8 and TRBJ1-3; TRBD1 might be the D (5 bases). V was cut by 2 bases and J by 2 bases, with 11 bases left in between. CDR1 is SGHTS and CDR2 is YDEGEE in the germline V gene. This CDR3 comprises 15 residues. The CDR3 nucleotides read TGTGCCAGCAGCTTAGAAGGGACGACTGGAAACACCATATATTTT. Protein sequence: CASSLEGTTGNTIYF.

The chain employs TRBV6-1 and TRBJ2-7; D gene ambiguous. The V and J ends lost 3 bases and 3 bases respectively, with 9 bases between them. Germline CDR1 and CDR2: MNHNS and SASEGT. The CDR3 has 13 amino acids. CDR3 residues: CASSETADYEQYF. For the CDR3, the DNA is TGTGCCAGCAGTGAGACGGCAGACTACGAGCAGTACTTC.

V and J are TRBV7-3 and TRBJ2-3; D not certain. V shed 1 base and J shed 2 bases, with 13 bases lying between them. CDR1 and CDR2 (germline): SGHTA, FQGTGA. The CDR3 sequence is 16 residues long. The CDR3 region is CASSLRSSPDTDTQYF. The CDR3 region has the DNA TGTGCCAGCAGCTTAAGGAGTTCCCCAGACACAGATACGCAGTATTTT. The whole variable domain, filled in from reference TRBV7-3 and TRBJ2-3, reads GAGVSQTPSNKVTEKGKYVELRCDPISGHTALYWYRQSLGQGPEFLIYFQGTGAADDSGLPNDRFFAVRPEGSVSTLKIQRTERGDSAVYLCASSLRSSPDTDTQYFGPGTRLTVL.

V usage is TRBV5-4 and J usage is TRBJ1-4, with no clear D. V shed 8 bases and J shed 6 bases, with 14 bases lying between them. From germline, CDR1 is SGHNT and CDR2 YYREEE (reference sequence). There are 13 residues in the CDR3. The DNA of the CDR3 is TGTGCCAGGGATGATCCGGGATATGAAAAACTGTTTTTT. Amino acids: CARDDPGYEKLFF.

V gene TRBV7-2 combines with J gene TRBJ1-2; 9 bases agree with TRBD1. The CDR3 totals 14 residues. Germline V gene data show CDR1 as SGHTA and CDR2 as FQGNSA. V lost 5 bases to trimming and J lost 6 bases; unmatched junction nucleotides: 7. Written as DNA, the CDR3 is TGTGCCAGCAGCCCAAGACAGGGGGGCGATGGCTACACCTTC. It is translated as CASSPRQGGDGYTF.

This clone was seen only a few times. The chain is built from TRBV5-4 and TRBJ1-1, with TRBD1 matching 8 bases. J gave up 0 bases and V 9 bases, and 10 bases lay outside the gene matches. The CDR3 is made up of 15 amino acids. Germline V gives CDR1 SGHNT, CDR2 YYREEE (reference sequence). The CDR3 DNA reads TGTGCCACCTCACCTGAGACAGGGGTGAACACTGAAGCTTTCTTT. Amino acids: CATSPETGVNTEAFF.

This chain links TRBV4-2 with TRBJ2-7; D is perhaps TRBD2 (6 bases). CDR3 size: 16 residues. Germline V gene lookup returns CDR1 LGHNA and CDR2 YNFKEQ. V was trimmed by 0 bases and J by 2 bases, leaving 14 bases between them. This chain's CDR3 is CASSQDLRREAYEQYF. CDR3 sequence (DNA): TGTGCCAGCAGCCAAGATTTGCGCAGGGAGGCCTACGAGCAGTACTTC.

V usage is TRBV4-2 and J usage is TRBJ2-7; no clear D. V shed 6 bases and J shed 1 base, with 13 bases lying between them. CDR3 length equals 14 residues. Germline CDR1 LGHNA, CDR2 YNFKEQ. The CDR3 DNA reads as TGTGCCAGCAGTGCCACGGCACAGTCCTACGAGCAGTACTTC. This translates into CASSATAQSYEQYF.

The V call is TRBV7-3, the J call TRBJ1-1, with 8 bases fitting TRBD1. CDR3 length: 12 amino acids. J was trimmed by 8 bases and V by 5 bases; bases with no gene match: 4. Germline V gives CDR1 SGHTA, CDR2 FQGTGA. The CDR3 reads CASSADRGEAFF. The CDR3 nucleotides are TGTGCCAGCAGCGCCGACAGGGGAGAAGCTTTCTTT.

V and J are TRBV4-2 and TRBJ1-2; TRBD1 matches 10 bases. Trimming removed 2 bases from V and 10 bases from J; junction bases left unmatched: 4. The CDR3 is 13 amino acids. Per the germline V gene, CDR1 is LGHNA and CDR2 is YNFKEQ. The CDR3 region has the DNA TGTGCCAGCAGCCAATCGACAGGGGGCGACTACACCTTC. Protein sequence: CASSQSTGGDYTF.

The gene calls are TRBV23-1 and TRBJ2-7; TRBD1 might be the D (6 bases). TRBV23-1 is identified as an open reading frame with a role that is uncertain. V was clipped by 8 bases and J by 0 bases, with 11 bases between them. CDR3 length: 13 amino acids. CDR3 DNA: TGCGCCAGCGGCCGGGACAACTCCTACGAGCAGTACTTC. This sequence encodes CASGRDNSYEQYF.

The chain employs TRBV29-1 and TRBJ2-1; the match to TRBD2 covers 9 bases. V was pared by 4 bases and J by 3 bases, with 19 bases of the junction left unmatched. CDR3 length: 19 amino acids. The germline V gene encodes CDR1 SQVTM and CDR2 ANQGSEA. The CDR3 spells CSVARYGSGGPSLYNEQFF. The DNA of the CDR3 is TGCAGCGTTGCTAGATATGGTAGCGGGGGCCCCTCCCTCTACAATGAGCAGTTCTTC.

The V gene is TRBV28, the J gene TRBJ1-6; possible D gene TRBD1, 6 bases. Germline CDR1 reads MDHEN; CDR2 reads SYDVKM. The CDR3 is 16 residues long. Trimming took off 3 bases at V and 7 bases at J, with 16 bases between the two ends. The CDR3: CASSFRGYALNSPLHF. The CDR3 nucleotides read TGTGCCAGCAGTTTTAGGGGGTATGCCCTGAATTCACCCCTCCACTTT.

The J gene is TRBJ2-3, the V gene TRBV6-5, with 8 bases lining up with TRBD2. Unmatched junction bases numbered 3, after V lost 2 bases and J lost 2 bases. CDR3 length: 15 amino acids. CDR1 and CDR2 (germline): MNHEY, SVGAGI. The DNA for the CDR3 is TGTGCCAGCAGTTACACTAGCGGATTCACAGATACGCAGTATTTT. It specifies CASSYTSGFTDTQYF.